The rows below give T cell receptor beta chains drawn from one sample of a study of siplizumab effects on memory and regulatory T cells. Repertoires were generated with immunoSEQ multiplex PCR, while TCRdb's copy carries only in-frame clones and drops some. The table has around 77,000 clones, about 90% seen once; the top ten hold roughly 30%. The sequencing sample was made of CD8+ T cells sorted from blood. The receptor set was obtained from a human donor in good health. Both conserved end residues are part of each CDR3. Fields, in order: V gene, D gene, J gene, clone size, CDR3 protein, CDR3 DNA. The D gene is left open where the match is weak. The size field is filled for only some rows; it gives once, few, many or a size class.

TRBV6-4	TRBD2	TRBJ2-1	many	CASSDGLAGDEQFF	TGTGCCAGCAGTGACGGACTAGCGGGAGATGAGCAGTTCTTC
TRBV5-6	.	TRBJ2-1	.	CASSLSPSDEQFF	TGTGCCAGCAGCTTGAGCCCATCCGATGAGCAGTTCTTC
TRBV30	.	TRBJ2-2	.	CAWSALGPSAGELFF	TGTGCCTGGAGTGCCCTGGGTCCCAGCGCCGGGGAGCTGTTTTTT
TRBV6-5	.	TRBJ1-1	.	CASSPGTVNTEAFF	TGTGCCAGCAGTCCGGGGACGGTGAACACTGAAGCTTTCTTT
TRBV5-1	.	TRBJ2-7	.	CASSLPTGASYEQYF	TGCGCCAGCAGCTTGCCGACAGGAGCCTCCTACGAGCAGTACTTC
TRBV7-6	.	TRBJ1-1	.	CASSLALGQPNTEAFF	TGTGCCAGCAGCTTAGCGCTTGGGCAACCAAACACTGAAGCTTTCTTT
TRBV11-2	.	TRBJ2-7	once	CASSISYEQYF	TGTGCCAGCAGTATCTCCTACGAGCAGTACTTC
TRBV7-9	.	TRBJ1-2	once	CASSPAVLYGYTF	TGTGCCAGCAGTCCGGCAGTGCTCTATGGCTACACCTTC
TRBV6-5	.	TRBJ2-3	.	CASSYTASTDTQYF	TGTGCCAGCAGTTACACAGCTAGCACAGATACGCAGTATTTT
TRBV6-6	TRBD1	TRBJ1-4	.	CASSPQGAGGEKLFF	TGTGCCAGCAGTCCACAGGGGGCTGGGGGTGAAAAACTGTTTTTT
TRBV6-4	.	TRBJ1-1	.	CASSDSGRTEAFF	TGTGCCAGCAGTGACTCAGGGAGGACTGAAGCTTTCTTT
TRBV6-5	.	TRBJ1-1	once	CASRLGFNTEAFF	TGTGCCAGCAGGTTGGGATTTAACACTGAAGCTTTCTTT
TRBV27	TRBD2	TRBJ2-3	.	CASSLSGLVADTQYF	TGTGCCAGCAGTTTATCGGGACTAGTAGCAGATACGCAGTATTTT
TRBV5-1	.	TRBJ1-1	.	CASSPGPGAPEAFF	TGCGCCAGCAGCCCGGGACCCGGGGCACCTGAAGCTTTCTTT
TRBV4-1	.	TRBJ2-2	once	CASSHPQERARTGELFF	TGCGCCAGCAGCCATCCTCAGGAGCGGGCGCGCACCGGGGAGCTGTTTTTT
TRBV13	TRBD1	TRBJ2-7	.	CASSSGQGDYEQYF	TGTGCCAGCAGCTCGGGACAGGGGGACTACGAGCAGTACTTC
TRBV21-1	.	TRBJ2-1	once	CASSKVRQRGAVLNEQFF	TGTGCCAGCAGCAAAGTAAGGCAACGGGGGGCTGTCCTCAATGAGCAGTTCTTC
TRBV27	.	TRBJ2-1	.	CASSPWGSYNEQFF	TGTGCCAGCAGTCCTTGGGGAAGCTACAATGAGCAGTTCTTC
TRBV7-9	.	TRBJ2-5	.	CASSPQTDKETQYF	TGTGCCAGCAGCCCCCAAACCGATAAAGAGACCCAGTACTTC
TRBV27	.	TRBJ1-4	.	CASLGLNEKLFF	TGTGCCAGTTTAGGCCTTAATGAAAAACTGTTTTTT
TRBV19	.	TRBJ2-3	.	CASSISAGFWYF	TGTGCCAGTAGTATTTCGGCCGGCTTCTGGTATTTT
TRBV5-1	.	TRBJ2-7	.	CASSWGADYEQYF	TGCGCCAGCAGCTGGGGGGCAGACTACGAGCAGTACTTC
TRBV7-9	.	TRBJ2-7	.	CATPTEQGSGEQYF	TGTGCCACCCCCACGGAGCAGGGTTCAGGCGAGCAGTACTTC
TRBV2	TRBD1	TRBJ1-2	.	CASSEEAGGTYGYTF	TGTGCCAGCAGTGAAGAGGCAGGGGGCACCTATGGCTACACCTTC
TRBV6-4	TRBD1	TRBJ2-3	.	CASSDSSGGEVDTQYF	TGTGCCAGCAGTGACTCGTCAGGGGGAGAGGTAGATACGCAGTATTTT
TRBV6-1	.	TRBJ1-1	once	CASREIQGGTTEAFF	TGTGCCAGCAGAGAGATACAGGGAGGGACCACTGAAGCTTTCTTT
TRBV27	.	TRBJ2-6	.	CASSLSGIRSGANVLTF	TGTGCCAGCAGTTTATCAGGGATCCGCTCTGGGGCCAACGTCCTGACTTTC
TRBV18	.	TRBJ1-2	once	CASSPPSRDNYGYTF	TGTGCCAGCTCACCACCATCCAGGGACAACTATGGCTACACCTTC
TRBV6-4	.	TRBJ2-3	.	CASSHSDTDTQYF	TGTGCCAGCAGCCATAGCGACACAGATACGCAGTATTTT